Listed below are T cell receptor beta chains from one sample, sequenced in a study of shared clonotypes between healthy human individuals. Measured with immunoSEQ multiplex PCR; TCRdb has only the in-frame clones, and not every one. The sample includes about 490,000 clones, 79% seen only once; the top ten take more than 10%. Sequenced: PBMCs. The receptors originated from a woman aged 40 to 50 in good health. Some clones in this sample may be carry-over from other donors' samples. CDR3s include the opening cysteine and the closing phenylalanine or tryptophan. The D gene is left open where the match is weak. Expanded clones are given a class, and other clones once, few, many or no size at all.

j_call | v_call | clone_size | d_call | cdr3_aa | cdr3_nt
TRBJ2-7 | TRBV30 | - | - | CAWGDGVSYEQYF | TGTGCCTGGGGGGACGGGGTATCCTACGAGCAGTACTTC
TRBJ2-2 | TRBV9 | - | TRBD2 | CASSFRLMGSGSAGELFF | TGTGCCAGCAGCTTTCGCCTCATGGGTAGCGGGAGCGCCGGGGAGCTGTTTTTT
TRBJ1-1 | TRBV7-2 | - | - | CASKRGVTNTEAFF | TGTGCCAGCAAACGGGGTGTTACGAACACTGAAGCTTTCTTT
TRBJ2-7 | TRBV28 | many | TRBD2 | CASSDWTSGTYEQYF | TGTGCCAGCAGTGACTGGACTAGCGGGACCTACGAGCAGTACTTC
TRBJ2-1 | TRBV7-3 | - | TRBD2 | CASSQTSGSSKEQFF | TGTGCCAGCAGCCAGACTAGCGGGAGCAGTAAGGAGCAGTTCTTC
TRBJ2-5 | TRBV18 | - | TRBD1 | CASSPGTGVETQYF | TGTGCCAGCTCCCCCGGGACAGGGGTGGAGACCCAGTACTTC
TRBJ2-6 | TRBV27 | - | - | CASSLFAGSGANVLTF | TGTGCCAGCAGTTTATTTGCGGGCTCTGGGGCCAACGTCCTGACTTTC
TRBJ1-4 | TRBV28 | few | - | CACMATINEKLFF | TGTGCCTGTATGGCGACAATCAATGAAAAACTGTTTTTT
TRBJ1-3 | TRBV30 | few | - | CAWSGGNTIYF | TGTGCCTGGAGTGGTGGAAACACCATATATTTT
TRBJ2-7 | TRBV29-1 | - | TRBD1 | CSVRRQGAYEQYF | TGCAGCGTTAGACGACAGGGAGCCTACGAGCAGTACTTC
TRBJ1-2 | TRBV28 | - | - | CASSSRGKGYTF | TGTGCCAGCAGTTCCAGGGGAAAGGGCTACACCTTC
TRBJ1-6 | TRBV27 | - | - | CASSFSSYNSPLHF | TGTGCCAGCAGTTTCAGCTCCTATAATTCACCCCTCCACTTT
TRBJ2-1 | TRBV13 | - | - | CASSLALALTPHNEQFF | TGTGCCAGCAGCTTAGCCCTAGCTCTTACCCCACACAATGAGCAGTTCTTC
TRBJ2-3 | TRBV5-1 | - | TRBD1 | CASSPGTVRMTDTQYF | TGCGCCAGCAGCCCGGGGACAGTAAGGATGACAGATACGCAGTATTTT
TRBJ2-1 | TRBV7-3 | - | TRBD2 | CASSPLAGGPGTYNEQFF | TGTGCCAGCAGCCCACTAGCGGGAGGGCCAGGAACCTACAATGAGCAGTTCTTC
TRBJ2-2 | TRBV6-1 | - | TRBD2 | CASSEWGGRNTGELFF | TGTGCCAGCAGTGAATGGGGCGGGAGAAACACCGGGGAGCTGTTTTTT
TRBJ2-2 | TRBV9 | - | - | CASSVEGLAGTGELFF | TGTGCCAGCAGCGTAGAGGGATTGGCGGGTACCGGGGAGCTGTTTTTT
TRBJ2-4 | TRBV28 | - | TRBD2 | CASTHRGGTKNIQYF | TGTGCCAGCACCCACCGGGGGGGTACCAAAAACATTCAGTACTTC
TRBJ2-7 | TRBV7-2 | - | TRBD1 | CASSPPGQGAVSYEQYF | TGTGCCAGCAGCCCCCCGGGACAGGGGGCGGTATCCTACGAGCAGTACTTC
TRBJ2-3 | TRBV10-2 | - | - | CASSESGGAQYF | TGCGCCAGCAGTGAGTCCGGAGGCGCGCAGTATTTT
TRBJ1-6 | TRBV6-1 | - | - | CANSGGGENSPLHF | TGTGCCAATAGCGGTGGAGGCGAAAATTCACCCCTCCACTTT
TRBJ2-7 | TRBV6-5 | - | - | CASSLRGAREQYF | TGTGCCAGCAGCCTCCGGGGGGCAAGGGAGCAGTACTTC
TRBJ2-6 | TRBV6-5 | once | - | CASRLDVSGANVLTF | TGTGCCAGCAGGCTAGACGTCTCTGGGGCCAACGTCCTGACTTTC
TRBJ2-7 | TRBV7-8 | - | - | CASSLGWTVNEQYF | TGTGCCAGCAGCTTAGGATGGACAGTCAACGAGCAGTACTTC
TRBJ2-7 | TRBV10-2 | - | TRBD2 | CASSDGGEGYEQYF | TGCGCCAGCAGTGACGGGGGGGAAGGTTACGAGCAGTACTTC
TRBJ2-7 | TRBV19 | - | TRBD2 | CASSTRGVAGLHEQYF | TGTGCCAGTAGTACGCGGGGGGTAGCGGGACTCCACGAGCAGTACTTC
TRBJ2-7 | TRBV18 | - | - | CASSPDGEREQYF | TGTGCCAGCTCACCCGATGGGGAAAGGGAGCAGTACTTC